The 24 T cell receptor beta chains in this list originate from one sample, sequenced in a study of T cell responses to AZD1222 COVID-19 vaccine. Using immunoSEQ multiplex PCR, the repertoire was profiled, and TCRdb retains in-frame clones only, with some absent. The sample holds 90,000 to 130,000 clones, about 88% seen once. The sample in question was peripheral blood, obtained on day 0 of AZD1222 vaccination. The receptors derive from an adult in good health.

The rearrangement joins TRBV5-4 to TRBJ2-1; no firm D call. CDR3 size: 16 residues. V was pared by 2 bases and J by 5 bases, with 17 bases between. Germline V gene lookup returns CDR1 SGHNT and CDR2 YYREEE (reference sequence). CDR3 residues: CASSLLGDEWDNEQFF. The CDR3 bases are TGTGCCAGCAGCTTACTCGGAGACGAATGGGACAATGAGCAGTTCTTC.

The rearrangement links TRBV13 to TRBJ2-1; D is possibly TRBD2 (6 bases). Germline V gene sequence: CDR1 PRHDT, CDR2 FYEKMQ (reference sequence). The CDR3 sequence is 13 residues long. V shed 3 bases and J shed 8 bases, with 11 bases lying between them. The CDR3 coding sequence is TGTGCCAGCAGCTTCCCCGGGAGTCATGAGCAGTTCTTC. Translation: CASSFPGSHEQFF.

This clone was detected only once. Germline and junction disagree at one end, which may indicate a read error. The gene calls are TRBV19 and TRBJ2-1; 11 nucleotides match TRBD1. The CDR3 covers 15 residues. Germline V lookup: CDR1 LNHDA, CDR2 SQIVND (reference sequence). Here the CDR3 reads CASSIGDRGVNEQFF. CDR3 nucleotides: TGTGCCAGTAGCATAGGGGACAGGGGGGTCAATGAGCAGTTCTTC. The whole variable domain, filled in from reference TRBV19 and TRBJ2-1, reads DGGITQSPKYLFRKEGQNVTLSCEQNLNHDAMYWYRQDPGQGLRLIYYSQIVNDFQKGDIAEGYSVSREKKESFPLTVTSAQKNPTAFYLCASSIGDRGVNEQFFGPGTRLTVL.

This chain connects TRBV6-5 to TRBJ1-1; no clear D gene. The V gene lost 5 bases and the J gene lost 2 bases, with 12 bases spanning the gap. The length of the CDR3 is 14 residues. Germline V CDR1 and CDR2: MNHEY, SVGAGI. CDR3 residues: CASSKSRHNTEAFF. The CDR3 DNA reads TGTGCCAGCAGTAAATCCAGGCACAACACTGAAGCTTTCTTT.

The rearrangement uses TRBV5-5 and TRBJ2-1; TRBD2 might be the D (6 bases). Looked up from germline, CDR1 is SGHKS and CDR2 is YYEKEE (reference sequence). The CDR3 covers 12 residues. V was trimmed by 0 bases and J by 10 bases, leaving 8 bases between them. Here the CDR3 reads CASSLGRDEQFF. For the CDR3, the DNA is TGTGCCAGCAGCTTGGGGAGGGACGAGCAGTTCTTC.

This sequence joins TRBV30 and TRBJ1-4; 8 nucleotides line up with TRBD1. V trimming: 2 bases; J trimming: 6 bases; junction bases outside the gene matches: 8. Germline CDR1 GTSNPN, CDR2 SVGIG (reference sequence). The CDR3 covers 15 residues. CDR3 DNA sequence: TGTGCCTGGAGTCCCACTCCAGGGGGCTATGAAAAACTGTTTTTT. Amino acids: CAWSPTPGGYEKLFF.

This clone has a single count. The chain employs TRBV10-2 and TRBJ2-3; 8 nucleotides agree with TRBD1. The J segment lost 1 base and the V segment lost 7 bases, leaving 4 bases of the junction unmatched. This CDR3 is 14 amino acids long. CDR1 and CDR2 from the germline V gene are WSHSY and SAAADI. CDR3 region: CASTPDRGTDTQYF. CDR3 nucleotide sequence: TGCGCCAGCACCCCGGACAGGGGCACAGATACGCAGTATTTT.

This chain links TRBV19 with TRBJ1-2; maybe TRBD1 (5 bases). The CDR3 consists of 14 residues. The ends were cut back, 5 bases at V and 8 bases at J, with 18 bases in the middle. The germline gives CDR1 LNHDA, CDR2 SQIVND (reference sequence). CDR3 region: CASSYLRDPAGYTF. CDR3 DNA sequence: TGTGCCAGTAGTTACCTCCGGGACCCAGCGGGCTACACCTTC.

CDR3 amino acids: CASSPQTDNYGYTF. CDR3 in DNA: TGTGCCAGCTCACCGCAGACAGATAACTATGGCTACACCTTC. The chain links TRBV18 to TRBJ1-2; tentative D call: TRBD1 (5 bases). From germline, CDR1 is KGHSH and CDR2 LQKENI. This CDR3 is built from 14 residues. V was shortened by 3 bases and J by 1 base, with 9 bases between the two germline ends.

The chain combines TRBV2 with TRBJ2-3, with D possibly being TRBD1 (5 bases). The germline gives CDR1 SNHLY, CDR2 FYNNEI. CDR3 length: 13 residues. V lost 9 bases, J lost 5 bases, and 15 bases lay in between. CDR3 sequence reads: CARKTPTEDTQYF. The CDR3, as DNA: TGTGCCAGGAAAACACCGACAGAAGATACGCAGTATTTT.

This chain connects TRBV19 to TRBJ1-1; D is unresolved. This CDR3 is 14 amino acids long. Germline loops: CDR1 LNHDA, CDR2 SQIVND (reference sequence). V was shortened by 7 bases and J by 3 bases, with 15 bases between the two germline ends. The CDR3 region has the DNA TGTGCCAGTACCACCCGGGAGAGGGACACTGAAGCTTTCTTT. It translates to CASTTRERDTEAFF.

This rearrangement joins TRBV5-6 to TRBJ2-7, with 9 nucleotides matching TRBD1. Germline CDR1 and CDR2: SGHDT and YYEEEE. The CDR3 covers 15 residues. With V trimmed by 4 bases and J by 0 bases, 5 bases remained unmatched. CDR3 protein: CASSEDRGSSYEQYF. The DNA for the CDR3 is TGTGCCAGCAGCGAAGACAGGGGGAGCTCCTACGAGCAGTACTTC.

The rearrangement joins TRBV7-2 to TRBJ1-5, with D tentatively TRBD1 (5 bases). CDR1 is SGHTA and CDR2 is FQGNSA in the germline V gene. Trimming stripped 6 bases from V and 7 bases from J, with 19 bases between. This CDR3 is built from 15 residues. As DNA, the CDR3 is TGTGCCAGCAGTCGAGGCGGGGGAGAAGGACAGCCCCAGCATTTT. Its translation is CASSRGGGEGQPQHF.

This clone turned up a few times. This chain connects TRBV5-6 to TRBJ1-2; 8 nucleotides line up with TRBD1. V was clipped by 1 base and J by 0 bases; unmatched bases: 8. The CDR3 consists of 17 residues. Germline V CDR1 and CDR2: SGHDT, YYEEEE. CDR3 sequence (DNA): TGTGCCAGCAGCTTGCCAGGGGGCGACACCCCTAACTATGGCTACACCTTC. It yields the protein CASSLPGGDTPNYGYTF.

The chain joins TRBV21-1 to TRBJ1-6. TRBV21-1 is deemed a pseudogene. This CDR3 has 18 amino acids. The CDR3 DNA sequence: TGTGCCAGCAGCCCCTGGATTAACCGGGACGGCTATAATTCACCCCTCCACTTT. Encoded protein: CASSPWINRDGYNSPLHF.

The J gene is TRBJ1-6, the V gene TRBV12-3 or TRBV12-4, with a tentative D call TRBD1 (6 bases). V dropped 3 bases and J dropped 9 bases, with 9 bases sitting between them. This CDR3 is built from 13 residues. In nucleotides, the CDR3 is TGTGCCAGCAGTTTCAGACAGGTTTCACCCCTCCACTTT. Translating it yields CASSFRQVSPLHF.

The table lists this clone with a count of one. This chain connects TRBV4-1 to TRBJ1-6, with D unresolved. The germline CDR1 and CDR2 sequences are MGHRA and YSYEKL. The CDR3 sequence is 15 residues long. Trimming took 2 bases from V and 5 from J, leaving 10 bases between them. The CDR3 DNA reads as TGCGCCAGCAGCCAACAAGGGTTTAATAATTCACCCCTCCACTTT. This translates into CASSQQGFNNSPLHF.

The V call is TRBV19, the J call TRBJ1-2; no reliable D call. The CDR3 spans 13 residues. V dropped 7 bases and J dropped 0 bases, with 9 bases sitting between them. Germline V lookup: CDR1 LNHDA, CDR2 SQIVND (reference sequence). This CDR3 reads CASTPGANYGYTF. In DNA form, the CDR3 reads TGTGCCAGTACTCCAGGAGCTAACTATGGCTACACCTTC.

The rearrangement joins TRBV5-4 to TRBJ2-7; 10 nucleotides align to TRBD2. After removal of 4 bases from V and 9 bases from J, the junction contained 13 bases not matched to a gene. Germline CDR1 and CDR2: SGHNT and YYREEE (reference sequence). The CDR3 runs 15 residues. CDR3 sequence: CASSVLAGGPLVQYF. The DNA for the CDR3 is TGTGCCAGCAGCGTCTTAGCGGGAGGCCCCTTGGTGCAGTACTTC.

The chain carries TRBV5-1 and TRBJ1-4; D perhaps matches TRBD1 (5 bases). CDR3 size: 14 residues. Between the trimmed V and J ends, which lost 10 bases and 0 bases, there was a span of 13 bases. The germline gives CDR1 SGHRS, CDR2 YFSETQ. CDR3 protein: CASKGQTTNEKLFF. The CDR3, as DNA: TGCGCCTCCAAGGGGCAGACAACTAATGAAAAACTGTTTTTT.

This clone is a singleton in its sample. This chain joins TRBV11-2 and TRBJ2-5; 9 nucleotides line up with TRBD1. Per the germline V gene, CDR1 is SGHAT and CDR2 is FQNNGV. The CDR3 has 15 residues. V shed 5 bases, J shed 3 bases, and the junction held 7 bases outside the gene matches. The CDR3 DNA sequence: TGTGCCAGCAGCCCATACAGGGGGCAGAAAGAGACCCAGTACTTC. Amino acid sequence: CASSPYRGQKETQYF.

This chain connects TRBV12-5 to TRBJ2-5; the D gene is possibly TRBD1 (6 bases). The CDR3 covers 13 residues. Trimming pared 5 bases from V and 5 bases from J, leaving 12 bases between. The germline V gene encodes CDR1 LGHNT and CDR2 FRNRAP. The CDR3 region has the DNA TGTGCTAGTGGTAAGGACAGAGACGAGACCCAGTACTTC. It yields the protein CASGKDRDETQYF.

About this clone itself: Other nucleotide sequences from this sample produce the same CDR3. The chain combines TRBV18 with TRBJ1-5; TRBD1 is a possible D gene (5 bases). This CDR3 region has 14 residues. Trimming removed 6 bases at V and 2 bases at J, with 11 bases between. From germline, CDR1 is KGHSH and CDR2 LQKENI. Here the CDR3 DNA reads TGTGCCAGCTCGCCTGGCAGGGGCAATCAGCCCCAGCATTTT. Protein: CASSPGRGNQPQHF.

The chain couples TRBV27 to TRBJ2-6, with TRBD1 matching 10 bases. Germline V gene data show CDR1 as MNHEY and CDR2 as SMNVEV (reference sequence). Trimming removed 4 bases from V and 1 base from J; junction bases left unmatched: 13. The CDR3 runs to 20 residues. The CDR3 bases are TGTGCCAGCAGTTCACAGGTACCCGGGACAGGGGTTTCTGGGGCCAACGTCCTGACTTTC. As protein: CASSSQVPGTGVSGANVLTF.